This T cell receptor (beta chain) was sequenced for a study of T cells in Graves' hyperthyroidism and ophthalmopathy. Study-wide background: The blood sample was taken at first diagnosis, before treatment began.

Germline CDR1 reads SGHRS; CDR2 reads YFSETQ. Trimming stripped 0 bases from V and 6 bases from J, with 9 bases between. This CDR3 region has 14 residues. The investigators amplified TCR beta CDR3 regions from RNA transcripts. Carried out on the TCR CDR3, a first-round RT-PCR used the HTBI primer set. TCRdb recomputed calls from the multiplex PCR reads with MiXCR, one row per CDR3 protein. The sample includes approximately 590,000 distinct CDR3 sequences, 15% to 18% of them seen just once. The specimen was blood. This sequence was found in a woman in her twenties or thirties with Graves' hyperthyroidism. J is TRBJ1-4 and V is TRBV5-1, with D unresolved. The CDR3, as DNA: TGCGCCAGCAGCTTGGTTACGAGGGATGAAAAACTGTTTTTT. Its translation: CASSLVTRDEKLFF.